Reported below is one T cell receptor (beta chain). The data originate from a study of OX40 agonist ivuxolimab in advanced cancers. Study information: Patients took ivuxolimab, an agonistic anti-OX40 (CD134) antibody.

Trimming cost V 4 bases and J 10 bases, with 11 bases left between them. Germline CDR1 MNHNY, CDR2 SVGAGI (reference sequence). The CDR3 runs 12 residues. Profiled with immunoSEQ multiplex PCR; TCRdb holds only in-frame clones, not every one. The sample has around 57,000 clones; roughly 90% are singletons. This TCR came from an adult with an advanced solid tumor such as melanoma, head and neck, liver or kidney cancer. The sample consisted of CD4+ or CD8+ T cells sorted from blood, taken in a trial of the OX40 agonist ivuxolimab. This sequence joins TRBV6-6 and TRBJ2-1; D might be TRBD2 (5 bases). The CDR3 loop reads CASSLTRGEQFF. CDR3 nucleotide sequence: TGTGCCAGCAGTTTGACCCGGGGAGAGCAGTTCTTC.